This T cell receptor (beta chain) was sequenced during a study of blood T cell repertoires in COVID-19. Per the original data handling: By means of reference gene primer amplification, nucleated cell counts were estimated. The assay was immunoSEQ multiplex PCR, and TCRdb's table has in-frame clones only and misses some. The D gene and trimming were derived from the DNA, and the V and J assignments and clone size from that table. The sample lists some 330,000 clones; approximately 89% were seen once. Germline V CDR1 and CDR2: SGHVS, FQNEAQ. The CDR3 sequence is 16 residues long. Trimming took 4 bases from V and 3 from J, leaving 16 bases between them.

V gene TRBV7-8 combines with J gene TRBJ2-1; weak D call: TRBD1 (8 bases). Sample: PBMCs or T cells enriched from blood (not recorded which). This TCR was recovered from a man aged 30 to 45 who had recovered from COVID-19. The CDR3 here is CASSSQQGGLYNEQFF. DNA of the CDR3: TGTGCCAGCAGCTCACAACAGGGGGGGCTCTACAATGAGCAGTTCTTC.